This T cell receptor (beta chain) was documented in a study of T cell responses to AZD1222 COVID-19 vaccine. Trimming pared 2 bases from V and 4 bases from J, leaving 14 bases between. The CDR3 is made up of 15 amino acids. The germline gives CDR1 MNHEY, CDR2 SMNVEV (reference sequence). Here immunoSEQ multiplex PCR was the method, and the copy in TCRdb shows in-frame clones only, minus some. The table has over 85,000 clones, approximately 84% seen once. V usage is TRBV27 and J usage is TRBJ1-2; weak D call: TRBD1 (5 bases). The clonotype originates from an adult in good health. The sequencing here drew on peripheral blood, taken on day 0 of AZD1222 vaccination. CDR3 in amino acids: CASSLQAGQGYGYTF. As DNA, the CDR3 is TGTGCCAGCAGTTTACAAGCAGGGCAGGGCTATGGCTACACCTTC.